The source of this T cell receptor (beta chain) is a study of blood T cell repertoires in COVID-19. CDR3 length: 15 amino acids. Germline CDR1 reads SGHAT; CDR2 reads FQNNGV. The V gene lost 2 bases and the J gene lost 3 bases, with 14 bases spanning the gap. TCRdb's copy holds only in-frame clones and misses some; the assay was immunoSEQ multiplex PCR. The sample yields 100,000 to 150,000 clones, over 60% seen once. This clone was seen a handful of times. The rearrangement uses TRBV11-2 and TRBJ2-7, with a weak D call TRBD2 (5 bases). The TCR comes from a woman aged 70 to 79 with acute or convalescent COVID-19. What was sequenced was peripheral blood. The CDR3 DNA sequence: TGTGCCAGCAGCTTAAGTTTGGGCGGGTTCTACGAGCAGTACTTC. This encodes CASSLSLGGFYEQYF.